Detailed here is one T cell receptor (beta chain). This entry comes from a study of blood T cell repertoires in COVID-19. Clones were read by immunoSEQ multiplex PCR, and TCRdb kept only the in-frame ones, dropping some. In the table there are 85,000 to 100,000 clones, more than 75% of which are singletons. The CDR3 has 13 amino acids. The germline V and J ends were trimmed by 0 bases and 3 bases, with 9 bases remaining between them. The germline gives CDR1 GTSNPN, CDR2 SVGIG (reference sequence). The source of this sequence is a human donor in a cohort sampled during active COVID-19. The J gene is TRBJ2-7, the V gene TRBV30, with D unclear. Sequencing input: peripheral blood. The CDR3, as DNA: TGTGCCTGGAGTGTGGGCAGCAACTACGAGCAGTACTTC. It translates to CAWSVGSNYEQYF.